Below are 27 T cell receptor beta chains sequenced from a single sample in a study of Graves' ophthalmopathy and Graves' hyperthyroidism. Amplified TCR beta CDR3 regions were obtained using RNA transcripts as template. The workflow started with a first-round RT-PCR run with HTBI primers and then moved on to a second-round multiplex PCR. TCRdb re-called the multiplex PCR reads through MiXCR, storing one row per CDR3 protein. This sample has about 590,000 distinct CDR3 sequences, with less than 40% found just once. Material for sequencing was peripheral blood or thyroid tissue (not recorded which). The receptor set was obtained from an adult man with Graves' hyperthyroidism.

The genes are TRBV29-1 and TRBJ2-5, with a possible D match to TRBD2 (5 bases). The CDR3 has 11 residues. Germline values: CDR1 SQVTM, CDR2 ANQGSEA. The V end was cut by 8 bases, the J end by 5 bases, with 12 bases between. The CDR3 is CSLAHRETQYF. CDR3 sequence (DNA): TGCAGCTTAGCGCACCGTGAGACCCAGTACTTC.

This clonotype was seen many times. This sequence joins TRBV7-2 and TRBJ1-3; perhaps TRBD1 as D (6 bases). Germline CDR1 SGHTA, CDR2 FQGNSA. This CDR3 has 15 amino acids. The germline V and J ends were trimmed by 6 bases and 0 bases, with 12 bases remaining between them. CDR3 sequence: CASRTGTHSGNTIYF. DNA of the CDR3: TGTGCCAGCAGGACCGGGACACACTCTGGAAACACCATATATTTT.

This clonotype showed up many times. The chain joins TRBV12-3 or TRBV12-4 to TRBJ2-2; D is unclear. The ends were cut back, 2 bases at V and 1 base at J, with 8 bases in the middle. This CDR3 is built from 15 residues. This CDR3 is CASSLYMGNTGELFF. In DNA form, the CDR3 reads TGTGCCAGCAGTTTATACATGGGGAACACCGGGGAGCTGTTTTTT.

A few counts support this clonotype. This chain joins TRBV14 and TRBJ2-1; 10 nucleotides agree with TRBD2. Germline lookup yields CDR1 SGHDN and CDR2 FVKESK. The CDR3 has 14 amino acids. V gave up 8 bases and J gave up 4 bases; unmatched junction bases: 5. CDR3 nucleotide sequence: TGTGCCAGCCACTCTAGCGGGGGTTACAATGAGCAGTTCTTC. It specifies CASHSSGGYNEQFF.

This clonotype was counted at least ten times. The chain couples TRBV20-1 to TRBJ1-6; D might be TRBD1 (6 bases). Germline V gene lookup returns CDR1 DFQATT and CDR2 SNEGSKA (reference sequence). The CDR3 runs to 15 residues. Trimming took off 3 bases at V and 8 bases at J, with 17 bases between the two ends. CDR3 coding DNA: TGCAGTGCTAGCCTCGGGGGGCGGACTTATTCACCCCTCCACTTT. Translated: CSASLGGRTYSPLHF.

For this clonotype: The junction departs from germline at one end; a sequencing error may be responsible. The chain links TRBV18 to TRBJ2-7; TRBD1 or TRBD2 may be the D gene (5 bases each). The CDR3 is 15 amino acids. Looked up from germline, CDR1 is KGHSH and CDR2 is LQKENI. In DNA form, the CDR3 reads TGTGCCAGCTCACTATCAGCGGACATCTCCTACGGGCAGTACTTC. Its translation is CASSLSADISYGQYF.

Comments on this clonotype: This may be a read error, as it is one base from a much larger clone. The V and J genes are TRBV5-8 and TRBJ1-1; 7 bases align to TRBD1. CDR1 is SGHTS, CDR2 YDEGEE, per germline. V lost 4 bases, J lost 6 bases, and 9 bases stayed unmatched. The CDR3 is 14 residues long. CDR3 coding DNA: TGTGCCAGCAGCGAGGGGGCGGAAATCGCTGAAGCTTTCTTT. Protein sequence: CASSEGAEIAEAFF.

This clonotype was recorded at least ten times. This chain joins TRBV6-1 and TRBJ1-2; D not resolved. This CDR3 spans 14 amino acids. V lost 2 bases to trimming and J lost 5 bases, with 12 bases between them. Germline V lookup: CDR1 MNHNS, CDR2 SASEGT. CDR3 in DNA: TGTGCCAGCAGTGAAACTCCAGCATCTTATGGCTACACCTTC. This codes for CASSETPASYGYTF.

This clonotype occurred many times. The chain recombines TRBV2 with TRBJ2-2; 11 bases line up with TRBD1. Looked up from germline, CDR1 is SNHLY and CDR2 is FYNNEI. CDR3 size: 15 residues. The V and J ends lost 7 bases and 7 bases, in that order; junction bases with no gene match: 8. The DNA of the CDR3 is TGTGCCAGCAAAGCCGGGACAGGGGGATTCGGGGAGCTGTTTTTT. Translated, it gives CASKAGTGGFGELFF.

At least ten counts were recorded for this clonotype. The genes are TRBV20-1 and TRBJ1-5; D gene uncertain. Germline values: CDR1 DFQATT, CDR2 SNEGSKA (reference sequence). V dropped 4 bases and J dropped 2 bases, with 9 bases sitting between them. The CDR3 extends over 13 amino acids. The CDR3 reads CSATPDGNQPQHF. The CDR3 nucleotides are TGCAGTGCTACCCCGGACGGCAATCAGCCCCAGCATTTT.

Only a few counts were recorded for this clonotype. This chain uses TRBV7-3 with TRBJ2-5; 10 bases are shared with TRBD2. The germline V gene encodes CDR1 SGHTA and CDR2 FQGTGA. V lost 5 bases, J lost 4 bases, and 19 bases stayed unmatched. The CDR3 totals 19 residues. For the CDR3, the DNA is TGTGCCAGCAGCGAGGGTCAAGCGGGAGGGCCTTGGGTTAGAGAGACCCAGTACTTC. Protein: CASSEGQAGGPWVRETQYF.

This clonotype was recorded at least ten times. The chain couples TRBV20-1 to TRBJ1-1, with D perhaps matching TRBD1 (5 bases). Germline V gives CDR1 DFQATT, CDR2 SNEGSKA (reference sequence). The CDR3 runs 13 residues. V lost 5 bases to trimming and J lost 3 bases, with 13 bases between them. The CDR3 protein is CSAPRGAYTEAFF. The DNA of the CDR3 is TGCAGTGCTCCACGTGGGGCCTACACTGAAGCTTTCTTT.

This clonotype was counted ten times or more. The chain joins TRBV6-1 to TRBJ1-1; the D is unclear. CDR3 length equals 14 residues. Germline loops: CDR1 MNHNS, CDR2 SASEGT. Trimming took off 2 bases at V and 0 bases at J, with 7 bases between the two ends. The CDR3, as DNA: TGTGCCAGCAGTGAACCCGGTATGAACACTGAAGCTTTCTTT. Its protein is CASSEPGMNTEAFF.

The rearrangement uses TRBV7-9 and TRBJ1-4, with 7 bases fitting TRBD1. The J segment lost 10 bases and the V segment lost 8 bases, leaving 22 bases of the junction unmatched. Germline lookup yields CDR1 SEHNR and CDR2 FQNEAQ (reference sequence). There are 17 residues in the CDR3. The CDR3 DNA is TGTGCCAGCCAGCCTACACTCGCCACGACAGGGACGGTAAAACTGTTTTTT. This sequence encodes CASQPTLATTGTVKLFF.

This clonotype was seen many times. V gene TRBV24-1 combines with J gene TRBJ2-5; D remains unclear. V was cut by 5 bases and J by 5 bases, with 11 bases left in between. This CDR3 is built from 13 residues. The germline CDR1 and CDR2 sequences are KGHDR and SFDVKD. CDR3 in amino acids: CATSGPTEETQYF. The CDR3 DNA sequence: TGTGCCACCAGTGGGCCCACTGAGGAGACCCAGTACTTC.

As to this clonotype: Just one base apart from a much larger clone, this may be a read error. This chain joins TRBV4-2 and TRBJ1-1; unclear D gene. Trimming shortened V by 0 bases and J by 5 bases, and 13 bases separated the two germline ends. This CDR3 has 15 residues. Germline V gives CDR1 LGHNA, CDR2 YNFKEQ. In DNA, the CDR3 is TGTGCCAGCAGCCAAGAGGACGGACGGTCGACTGAAGCTTTCTTT. It codes for CASSQEDGRSTEAFF.

V usage is TRBV5-8 and J usage is TRBJ1-2; 7 bases match TRBD1. The J segment lost 14 bases and the V segment lost 10 bases, leaving 20 bases of the junction unmatched. The CDR3 totals 13 residues. Per germline, CDR1 SGHTS and CDR2 YDEGEE. CDR3 residues: CAGRPRQGNTGTF. CDR3 DNA: TGTGCCGGCCGCCCTAGACAGGGTAACACCGGTACCTTC.

DNA for the CDR3: TGTGCCACCAGAGCAGGGGAGCTGTTTTTT. This gives the protein CATRAGELFF. The chain recombines TRBV24-1 with TRBJ2-2; no firm D call. Per the germline V gene, CDR1 is KGHDR and CDR2 is SFDVKD. The V gene lost 7 bases and the J gene lost 8 bases, with 4 bases spanning the gap. The CDR3 is made up of 10 amino acids.

The sample holds many counts of this clonotype. J is TRBJ1-4 and V is TRBV9; D might be TRBD1 (5 bases). The CDR3 runs to 15 residues. Germline V lookup: CDR1 SGDLS, CDR2 YYNGEE. Trimming removed 0 bases from V and 8 bases from J, with 14 bases in between. The CDR3 DNA is TGTGCCAGCAGCGTAGCGGGGACTTTTGAGGAAAAACTGTTTTTT. It specifies CASSVAGTFEEKLFF.

This clonotype turned up a few times. This sequence joins TRBV4-2 and TRBJ1-1, with D unresolved. The CDR3 is 14 residues long. The V end was cut by 6 bases, the J end by 1 base, with 12 bases between. Germline V gene data show CDR1 as LGHNA and CDR2 as YNFKEQ. The CDR3 DNA reads TGTGCCAGCAGACTCATAAGTTCGAACACTGAAGCTTTCTTT. It translates to CASRLISSNTEAFF.

This clonotype was detected only a few times. The rearrangement joins TRBV29-1 to TRBJ2-5; the match to TRBD2 covers 7 bases. This CDR3 is built from 13 residues. Germline V gene sequence: CDR1 SQVTM, CDR2 ANQGSEA. V lost 3 bases and J lost 5; bases outside the gene matches: 6. The CDR3: CSVDIVGGETQYF. The CDR3 DNA reads TGCAGCGTTGATATCGTCGGGGGGGAGACCCAGTACTTC.

At least ten counts were recorded for this clonotype. The genes are TRBV20-1 and TRBJ1-2; a weak D match, TRBD1 (6 bases). Trimming shortened V by 6 bases and J by 3 bases, and 14 bases separated the two germline ends. The germline CDR1 and CDR2 sequences are DFQATT and SNEGSKA (reference sequence). The CDR3 extends over 13 amino acids. CDR3 loop: CSAGGLEDYGYTF. The CDR3 region has the DNA TGCAGTGCGGGGGGGCTAGAGGACTATGGCTACACCTTC.

This clonotype has a handful of counts. The J gene is TRBJ2-2, the V gene TRBV4-1, with 10 bases identical to TRBD1. CDR1 is MGHRA and CDR2 is YSYEKL in the germline V gene. The CDR3 length is 17 residues. V gave up 4 bases and J gave up 5 bases; unmatched junction bases: 10. CDR3 nucleotides: TGCGCCAGCAGCCCCCCGGGACAGGGGAAGGTTACCGGGGAGCTGTTTTTT. Translation gives CASSPPGQGKVTGELFF.

Worth noting for this clonotype: A much larger clone is a single base away; this may be a read error. The rearrangement joins TRBV9 to TRBJ2-5; D is undetermined. Germline values: CDR1 SGDLS, CDR2 YYNGEE. The CDR3 is 14 amino acids. Trimming removed 4 bases from V and 4 bases from J, with 14 bases in between. The CDR3 bases are TGTGCCAGCAGCCATCCCGGGTTGACAGAGACCCAGTACTTC. This sequence encodes CASSHPGLTETQYF.

The chain couples TRBV29-1 to TRBJ2-7; TRBD2 aligns across 8 bases. This CDR3 has 14 residues. The V gene end was trimmed by 0 bases and the J gene end by 7 bases; junction bases not matched to a gene: 8. In germline, CDR1 is SQVTM, CDR2 ANQGSEA. For the CDR3, the DNA is TGCAGCGTTGAAGATCACGGGAGGGCCACGGAGCAGTACTTC. This codes for CSVEDHGRATEQYF.

This sequence joins TRBV29-1 and TRBJ2-2, with TRBD1 matching over 8 bases. Losses at the gene ends were 5 bases for V and 5 bases for J; bases not matched to a gene: 4. This CDR3 region has 13 residues. CDR1 SQVTM and CDR2 ANQGSEA come from the germline V gene. CDR3 loop: CSVRDRRTGELFF. The CDR3 region has the DNA TGCAGCGTTAGGGACAGGAGGACCGGGGAGCTGTTTTTT.

This clonotype came up many times. This chain joins TRBV19 and TRBJ2-7, with 8 positions matching TRBD2. The germline gives CDR1 LNHDA, CDR2 SQIVND (reference sequence). This CDR3 region has 14 residues. With V trimmed by 5 bases and J by 5 bases, 8 bases remained unmatched. CDR3 bases: TGTGCCAGTAGTCCCGCGGGGGGAATCCACGAGCAGTACTTC. It is translated as CASSPAGGIHEQYF.